These T cell receptor beta chains were read from a single sample in a study of T-cell memory formation after mild COVID-19. TCRdb reanalysed the 5' RACE reads using MiXCR and keeps one entry per CDR3 protein. The sample contains roughly 450,000 distinct CDR3 sequences, 18% of which appear only once. Material: PBMCs or a T cell subset sorted from them (not recorded which). These receptors were taken from an adult woman who had mild COVID-19 (a few samples of this study predate the infection). Cell type and time point are not known. Both conserved end residues are part of each CDR3. The D gene is left open where the match is weak. A clone size is listed for some rows: how often the clone was seen (once, few, many), or a class if it is expanded.

TRBV19	TRBJ1-1	TRBD1	NA	TGTGCCAGTAGCAACTTTGACAGGGGGCGGGACACTGAAGCTTTCTTT	CASSNFDRGRDTEAFF
TRBV20-1	TRBJ2-3	NA	few	TGCAGTGCTACGGGACCCACCACAGATACGCAGTATTTT	CSATGPTTDTQYF
TRBV7-2	TRBJ2-1	NA	NA	TGTGCCAGCAGCTTCAGGGTTTCGGGTCCTGAGCAGTTCTTC	CASSFRVSGPEQFF
TRBV11-3	TRBJ2-6	NA	few	TGTGCCACCGCGCGGGACTCTGGGGCCAACGTCCTGACTTTC	CATARDSGANVLTF
TRBV20-1	TRBJ2-3	NA	NA	TGCAGTGCCAGAAGGGGTAGCAGCACTTCTAGGGCAGATACGCAGTATTTT	CSARRGSSTSRADTQYF
TRBV10-3	TRBJ2-3	NA	NA	TGTGCCATCAGCAGGGGTCAGACAGATACGCAGTATTTT	CAISRGQTDTQYF
TRBV20-1	TRBJ2-1	TRBD2	NA	TGCAGTGCTAGAGATAGCGGGAGGGCCTACAGGAACGATGAGCAGTTCTTC	CSARDSGRAYRNDEQFF
TRBV6-4	TRBJ2-3	NA	few	TGTGAATATCTAGGACTTTCCAACACAGATACGCAGTATTTT	CEYLGLSNTDTQYF
TRBV7-3	TRBJ1-1	NA	NA	TGTGCCAGCAGCTTCTCCACGGCGAACACTGAAGCTTTCTTT	CASSFSTANTEAFF
TRBV7-2	TRBJ1-2	NA	few	TGTGCCAGCAGCCCTAGGGAGGCTAGCTATGGCTACACCTTC	CASSPREASYGYTF
TRBV19	TRBJ2-7	NA	NA	TGTGCCAGTAGTACCCATGCGGGGAACTACGAGCAGTACTTC	CASSTHAGNYEQYF
TRBV5-1	TRBJ2-1	NA	many	TGCGCCAGCAGCTTGTCTGAGGGAATCTCCTACAATGAGCAGTTCTTC	CASSLSEGISYNEQFF
TRBV5-6	TRBJ1-1	NA	few	TGTGCCAGCAGCCGATCTCAAGGCAGGAACACTGAAGCTTTCTTT	CASSRSQGRNTEAFF
TRBV20-1	TRBJ2-7	TRBD1	NA	TGCAGTGCTTGGGCCGGGACAGCGAGCTCCTACGAGCAGTACTTC	CSAWAGTASSYEQYF
TRBV7-9	TRBJ1-5	NA	NA	TGTGCCAGCAGCCCCCTCGGAGATTATAGCAATCAGCCCCAGCATTTT	CASSPLGDYSNQPQHF
TRBV7-9	TRBJ2-1	NA	few	TGTGCCAGCAGCTTAGCGACAGGGCCGGCGGGGGAGTTCTTC	CASSLATGPAGEFF
TRBV5-1	TRBJ2-1	TRBD2	NA	TGCGCCAGCACCCTACAACTAGCGGCTTCCTACAATGAGCAGTTCTTC	CASTLQLAASYNEQFF
TRBV5-1	TRBJ2-7	NA	NA	TGCGCCAGCAGGAGTGACGCCTTCTCGGGCGAGCAGTACTTC	CASRSDAFSGEQYF
TRBV3-1	TRBJ1-2	TRBD1	few	TGTGCCAGCAGCCAAGATGGATGGACAGGGCGCTATGGCTACACCTTC	CASSQDGWTGRYGYTF